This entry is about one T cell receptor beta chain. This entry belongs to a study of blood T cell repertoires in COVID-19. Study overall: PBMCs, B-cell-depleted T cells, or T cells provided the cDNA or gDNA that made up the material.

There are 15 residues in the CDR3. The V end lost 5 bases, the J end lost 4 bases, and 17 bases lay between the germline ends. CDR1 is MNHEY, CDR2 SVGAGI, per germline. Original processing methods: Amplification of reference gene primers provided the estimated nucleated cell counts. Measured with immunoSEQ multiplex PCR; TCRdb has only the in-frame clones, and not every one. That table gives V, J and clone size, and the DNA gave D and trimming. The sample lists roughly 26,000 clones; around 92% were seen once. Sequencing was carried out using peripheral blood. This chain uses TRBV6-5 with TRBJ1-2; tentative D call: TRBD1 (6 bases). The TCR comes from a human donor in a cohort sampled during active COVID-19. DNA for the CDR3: TGTGCCAGCAGTAGGGGTTTTACAGGGAGCTATGGCTACACCTTC. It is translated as CASSRGFTGSYGYTF.